Sequencing of this TCR beta chain was carried out in a study of blood T cells in healthy people across ages. Every donor gave approximately 10 milliliters of peripheral blood. Isolation of PBMCs gave at least 6 million cells per sample. Primed by a sample-barcoded 5' primer and a J-beta primer mix, a second PCR proceeded for about 6 to 12 cycles. Every single cDNA molecule received a tag from a template-switch adaptor with 12 random nucleotides. TCRdb redid the calling of the 5' RACE reads with MiXCR, one entry per CDR3 protein. The profile shows about 1,500,000 distinct CDR3 sequences, around two fifths of them singletons. This receptor was identified in a young woman in good health. The sequenced sample was blood.

In DNA, the CDR3 is TGTGCCAGCAGCCCGATGGGACTAGCGATCAACGAGCAGTACTTC. Amino acid sequence: CASSPMGLAINEQYF. The chain has TRBV7-2 and TRBJ2-7; TRBD2 aligns across 10 bases. Germline CDR1 and CDR2: SGHTA and FQGNSA. This CDR3 has 15 residues. V dropped 5 bases and J dropped 5; count of bases not matched to a gene: 9.